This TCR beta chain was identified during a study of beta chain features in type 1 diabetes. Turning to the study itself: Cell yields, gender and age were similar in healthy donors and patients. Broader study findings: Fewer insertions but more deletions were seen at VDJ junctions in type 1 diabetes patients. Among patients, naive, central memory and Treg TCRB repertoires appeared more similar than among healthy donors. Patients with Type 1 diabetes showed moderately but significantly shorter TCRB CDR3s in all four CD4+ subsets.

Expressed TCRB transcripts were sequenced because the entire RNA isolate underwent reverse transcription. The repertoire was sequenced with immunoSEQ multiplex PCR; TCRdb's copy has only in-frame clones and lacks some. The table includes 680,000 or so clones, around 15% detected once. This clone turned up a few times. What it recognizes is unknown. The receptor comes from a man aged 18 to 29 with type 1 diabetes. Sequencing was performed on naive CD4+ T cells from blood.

In DNA, the CDR3 is TGCAGCGCTGGGCGGGGAACCTACGAGCAGTACTTC. Amino acid sequence: CSAGRGTYEQYF. The J gene is TRBJ2-7, the V gene TRBV29-1; perhaps TRBD2 as D (6 bases). The CDR3 is made up of 12 amino acids. CDR1 is SQVTM, CDR2 ANQGSEA, per germline. Trimming removed 7 bases at V and 2 bases at J, with 12 bases between.